This T cell receptor beta chain was identified during a study of T cells in Graves' hyperthyroidism and ophthalmopathy (dated by TCRdb to the late 2010s). For the study in its entirety: Peripheral blood samples were taken at initial diagnosis, before any treatment was given. TCR V-J signatures able to tell the groups apart were searched for in a discovery cohort of 90 to 100 patients, of whom roughly 42 had Graves' ophthalmopathy and roughly 57 had stable Graves' hyperthyroidism. Whether ophthalmopathy could be predicted prospectively was tested in an independent validation cohort made up of roughly 20 hyperthyroidism patients plus 17 patients who later progressed to ophthalmopathy. The 100 or so discovery patients were divided at random into training and test sets in a 7:3 ratio. Thyroid tissue and blood T-cell repertoires from several Graves' hyperthyroidism patients were also compared in the study. After sampling, hyperthyroidism patients received methimazole starting at 30 mg daily, and ophthalmopathy patients received high-dose intravenous methylprednisolone. According to the paper, TCR Vbeta CDR3 sequencing was carried out on 135 peripheral blood samples, which came from more than 40 ophthalmopathy, fewer than 80 hyperthyroidism and roughly 17 progressor patients.

Summary of the overall study and its limitations: During validation, the model predicted progression to ophthalmopathy a median of approximately 6 months ahead of onset, with approximately 70% sensitivity and about 75% specificity. Most expanded thyroid clonotypes (frequency above 0.001) were also detected in blood, suggesting blood repertoires may reflect thyroid immune responses. Ophthalmopathy was separated from stable hyperthyroidism by a 13 V-J signature model, with approximately 90% sensitivity and about 81% specificity obtained in cross-validation and 80%/75% obtained in testing. Sample size was not statistically predetermined, and investigators were not blinded to group allocation.

Stable Graves' hyperthyroidism was defined as the absence of progression to ophthalmopathy over 18 months of follow-up. Hyperthyroidism patients were newly diagnosed, had a disease duration of under 2 months, and were aged 18 to 65 years. Any patient with an uncontrolled infection, another autoimmune disease, pregnancy or lactation was excluded. Diagnoses were established on the basis of clinical symptoms, serum thyroxine and TRAb, thyroid ultrasound, and orbital computed tomography. Ficoll-Paque density gradient centrifugation was used to isolate PBMCs from about 9.4 ml of fresh peripheral blood. Total RNA was extracted using Trizol reagent, and RNA quality was assessed on an Agilent 2100 Bioanalyzer. This clonotype was found many times. This receptor's antigen is unknown. The sample holds no much larger clone one base away, and base qualities are not on file. CDR1 KGHSH and CDR2 LQKENI are derived from the germline V gene. The CDR3 starts with the cysteine, ends with the phenylalanine, and has 17 residues. CDR3 DNA is the only sequence kept; it has 51 bases, read in frame from the first base. Compared with germline, V lacks 3 bases and J lacks 1 base; bases without a gene match: 7.

Amplification of TCR beta CDR3 regions was carried out from RNA transcripts. The TCR CDR3 was subjected to a first round of RT-PCR using the HTBI primer set and the Qiagen OneStep RT-PCR kit. A second multiplex PCR round built the libraries, followed by size selection and purification. Paired-end sequencing of the libraries was performed with 100 bp reads on an Illumina HiSeq2000. The study's processing was this. Raw data were processed with SOAPnuke, discarding reads with adapters, uncalled bases, mean Phred below 15, or no exact constant-primer or identifier match. COPE v1.2.5 was used to merge high-quality paired reads, and clonotypes were defined as unique nucleotide sequences. Clonotypes were aligned to IMGT TRBV, TRBD and TRBJ reference segments using MiTCR v1.1. The analysis was restricted to V-J combinations with a frequency above 0.0001, which together covered 98% to 99.2% of the repertoires. A TCS score was defined as the ratio of F50 (clonal expansion) to E x V (chaos), with BLOSUM62-based TCRdist applied between CDR3 peptides within each V-J. Welch's t-statistics and random forest reduced 500 to 650 V-J features to 10 to 15, which were used in a naive Bayes classifier (R e1071). TCRdb trimmed public reads at Q25 via fastp, called clones via MiXCR and kept in-frame beta chains. Identical CDR3 protein sequences are pooled into one entry, listed with their most common genes and DNA. These V and J calls rely on TCRdb rather than the paper's analysis. For this sample the table gives fewer than 650,000 distinct CDR3 sequences, of which roughly 15% were detected only once. Jointly, the top ten make up approximately 13% of the sample.

The receptor's source is a woman between 40 and 50 years old with Graves' hyperthyroidism. The specimen sequenced was blood. Here the chain combines TRBV18 and TRBJ2-2; TRBD2 lines up with 8 middle nucleotides. This receptor has the CDR3 CASSPQPAGGNTGELFF. The sequenced DNA: TGTGCCAGCTCACCCCAGCCGGCGGGAGGGAACACCGGGGAGCTGTTTTTT. With the portions outside the CDR3 filled from the reference TRBV18 and TRBJ2-2 genes, the complete variable region becomes NAGVMQNPRHLVRRRGQEARLRCSPMKGHSHVYWYRQLPEEGLKFMVYLQKENIIDESGMPKERFSAEFPKEGPSILRIQQVVRGDSAAYFCASSPQPAGGNTGELFFGEGSRLTVL.